The rows below give T cell receptor beta chains drawn from one sample of a study of regulatory T cells in long-lasting Graves disease. Using its own MiXCR run on the multiplex PCR reads, TCRdb lists one record per CDR3 protein. The sample lists about 340,000 distinct CDR3 sequences, around 19% occurring once. This sample comprised peripheral blood mononuclear cells (PBMCs), obtained when the disease was refractory, from a patient treated with antithyroid drugs. The source of these receptors is a female donor with Graves disease. Each CDR3 is given with its conserved first and last residue. D genes are given only for firm matches. Size values are once, few and many counts, or a class for expanded clones, and some rows have none.

clone size: many; J gene: TRBJ2-2; D gene: -; V gene: TRBV11-2; CDR3 protein: CASSLVRAGTGELFF; CDR3 DNA: TGTGCCAGCAGCTTAGTCAGGGCGGGCACCGGGGAGCTGTTTTTT
clone size: few; J gene: TRBJ2-3; D gene: -; V gene: TRBV20-1; CDR3 protein: CSAGRRSTDTQYF; CDR3 DNA: TGCAGTGCGGGCCGGCGGAGCACAGATACGCAGTATTTT
clone size: few; J gene: TRBJ1-2; D gene: -; V gene: TRBV19; CDR3 protein: CASSIRQDYGYTF; CDR3 DNA: TGTGCCAGTAGTATCAGGCAGGACTATGGCTACACCTTC
clone size: -; J gene: TRBJ2-7; D gene: TRBD1; V gene: TRBV20-1; CDR3 protein: CSARSPGGLEQYF; CDR3 DNA: TGCAGTGCTAGGTCCCCAGGGGGTCTTGAGCAGTACTTC
clone size: -; J gene: TRBJ2-2; D gene: -; V gene: TRBV29-1; CDR3 protein: CSVRHLNTGELFF; CDR3 DNA: TGCAGCGTTCGGCACCTGAACACCGGGGAGCTGTTTTTT
clone size: many; J gene: TRBJ2-2; D gene: -; V gene: TRBV18; CDR3 protein: CASSPKGTRAGELFF; CDR3 DNA: TGTGCCAGCTCACCCAAGGGCACGAGGGCCGGGGAGCTGTTTTTT
clone size: many; J gene: TRBJ1-2; D gene: TRBD1; V gene: TRBV6-1; CDR3 protein: CASRPTGVTYGYTF; CDR3 DNA: TGTGCCAGCAGACCGACAGGGGTGACCTATGGCTACACCTTC
clone size: -; J gene: TRBJ1-2; D gene: TRBD1; V gene: TRBV19; CDR3 protein: CASSIALGQVYGYTF; CDR3 DNA: TGTGCCAGTAGTATTGCCTTGGGACAGGTTTATGGCTACACCTTC
clone size: many; J gene: TRBJ2-2; D gene: TRBD1; V gene: TRBV28; CDR3 protein: CASPPPGTDFTGELFF; CDR3 DNA: TGTGCCAGCCCGCCCCCGGGGACAGATTTCACCGGGGAGCTGTTTTTT
clone size: many; J gene: TRBJ1-1; D gene: -; V gene: TRBV7-2; CDR3 protein: CASSPQGSSTEAFF; CDR3 DNA: TGTGCCAGCAGCCCACAGGGTTCGAGCACTGAAGCTTTCTTT
clone size: many; J gene: TRBJ1-1; D gene: -; V gene: TRBV7-3; CDR3 protein: CASKAGAMNTEAFF; CDR3 DNA: TGTGCCAGCAAGGCAGGGGCAATGAACACTGAAGCTTTCTTT
clone size: many; J gene: TRBJ2-5; D gene: -; V gene: TRBV5-1; CDR3 protein: CASSLGGLQETQYF; CDR3 DNA: TGCGCCAGCAGCTTGGGCGGGCTTCAAGAGACCCAGTACTTC
clone size: many; J gene: TRBJ1-5; D gene: -; V gene: TRBV9; CDR3 protein: CASSPGRENQPQHF; CDR3 DNA: TGTGCCAGCAGCCCAGGACGGGAGAATCAGCCCCAGCATTTT
clone size: few; J gene: TRBJ1-5; D gene: -; V gene: TRBV30; CDR3 protein: CAWNPTGPDGVQHF; CDR3 DNA: TGTGCCTGGAACCCGACAGGTCCGGACGGGGTCCAGCATTTT